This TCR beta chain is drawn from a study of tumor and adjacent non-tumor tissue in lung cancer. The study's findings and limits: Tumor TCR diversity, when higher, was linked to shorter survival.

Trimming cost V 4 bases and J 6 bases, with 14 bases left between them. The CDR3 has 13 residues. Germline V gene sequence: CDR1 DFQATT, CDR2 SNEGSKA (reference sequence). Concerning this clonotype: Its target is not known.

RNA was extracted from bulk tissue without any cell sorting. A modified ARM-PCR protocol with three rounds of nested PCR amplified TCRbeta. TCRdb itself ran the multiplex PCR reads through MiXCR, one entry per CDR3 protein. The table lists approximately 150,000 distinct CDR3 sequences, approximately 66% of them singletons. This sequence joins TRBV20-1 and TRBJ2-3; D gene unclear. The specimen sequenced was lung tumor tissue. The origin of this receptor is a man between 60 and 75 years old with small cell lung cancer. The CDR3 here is CSAKDQRADTQYF. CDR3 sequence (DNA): TGCAGTGCTAAAGATCAAAGGGCGGATACGCAGTATTTT.